A single sample gave rise to the 21 T cell receptor beta chains below, sequenced in a study of human T cells and chemical hapten exposure. The time point here: healthy volunteer bleed at 6 weeks. Someone pulled total RNA out of unfractionated whole blood. TCRdb analysed the RACE reads with MiXCR anew, one entry per CDR3 protein. The profile covers 60,000 to 90,000 distinct CDR3 sequences, with 8.5% to 9.5% appearing a single time and around 1.7% taken by the ten largest. The sample taken for sequencing was whole blood. These receptors were collected from a female donor in good health. Some clones in this sample may be carry-over from other donors' samples.

This clonotype occurred a few times. The rearrangement joins TRBV12-3 or TRBV12-4 to TRBJ1-2; a possible D gene is TRBD1 (6 bases). The CDR3 covers 13 residues. The germline V and J ends were trimmed by 5 bases and 4 bases, with 11 bases remaining between them. The CDR3 region has the DNA TGTGCCAGCAGTACGACAGGTTCCTATGGCTACACCTTC. Its protein is CASSTTGSYGYTF.

This clonotype was seen only a few times. The CDR3 loop is CASSFPSGAKGEQYF. The CDR3 DNA follows: TGTGCCAGCAGTTTTCCTAGCGGGGCCAAGGGAGAGCAGTACTTC. The genes are TRBV12-3 or TRBV12-4 and TRBJ2-7, with 9 nucleotides matching TRBD2. V lost 3 bases to trimming and J lost 7 bases; unmatched junction nucleotides: 10. The CDR3 loop spans 15 amino acids.

V gene TRBV7-2 combines with J gene TRBJ1-1, with 9 bases that match TRBD1. This CDR3 is built from 13 residues. V dropped 3 bases and J dropped 7; count of bases not matched to a gene: 3. The germline V gene has CDR1 SGHTA and CDR2 FQGNSA. The CDR3 loop is CASSFRQGGEAFF. The DNA of the CDR3 is TGTGCCAGCAGCTTTAGACAGGGGGGTGAAGCTTTCTTT.

The V call is TRBV6-2 or TRBV6-3, the J call TRBJ1-1, with a possible D match to TRBD1 (5 bases). This CDR3 is built from 14 residues. Germline V gene sequence: CDR1 MNHEY, CDR2 SVGEGT. The V end was cut by 4 bases, the J end by 5 bases, with 14 bases between. The CDR3 region has the DNA TGTGCCAGCAGTTCCACGCAGGGTTGGACTGAAGCTTTCTTT. Its protein product is CASSSTQGWTEAFF.

Only a few counts were recorded for this clonotype. The chain joins TRBV10-3 to TRBJ2-3; D not certain. V was cut by 0 bases and J by 2 bases, with 9 bases left in between. Germline CDR1 is ENHRY and CDR2 is SYGVKD. CDR3 length: 15 amino acids. The CDR3 sequence is CAISESTADTDTQYF. The CDR3 nucleotides read TGTGCCATCAGTGAGTCGACGGCAGACACAGATACGCAGTATTTT.

This clonotype was seen more than once but under ten times. The chain uses TRBV14 and TRBJ1-6; no reliable D call. V was shortened by 2 bases and J by 7 bases, with 3 bases between the two germline ends. The CDR3 extends over 12 amino acids. Germline values: CDR1 SGHDN, CDR2 FVKESK. In DNA form, the CDR3 reads TGTGCCAGCAGCCAATCCAATTCACCCCTCCACTTT. Its protein is CASSQSNSPLHF.

This clonotype occurred many times. The rearrangement joins TRBV29-1 to TRBJ2-3; D not certain. V lost 3 bases and J lost 4, with 5 bases in between. The CDR3 is 11 amino acids. Germline lookup yields CDR1 SQVTM and CDR2 ANQGSEA. The CDR3 nucleotides read TGCAGCGTTGATCCCGCAGATACGCAGTATTTT. Translating it yields CSVDPADTQYF.

This clonotype was seen ten or more times. J is TRBJ2-3 and V is TRBV12-5; D possibly corresponds to TRBD1 (6 bases). The germline V gene has CDR1 LGHNT and CDR2 FRNRAP. Trimming cost V 1 base and J 3 bases, with 8 bases left between them. This CDR3 is 14 amino acids long. CDR3 amino acids: CASGLGTDTDTQYF. CDR3 sequence (DNA): TGTGCTAGTGGTTTGGGGACAGATACAGATACGCAGTATTTT.

The sample holds a few counts of this clonotype. The CDR3: CSGSTGLANEKLFF. The CDR3, as DNA: TGCAGCGGTTCTACAGGGCTGGCTAATGAAAAACTGTTTTTT. This chain uses TRBV29-1 with TRBJ1-4; the D gene is possibly TRBD1 (6 bases). The V end lost 7 bases, the J end lost 3 bases, and 15 bases lay between the germline ends. The CDR3 has 14 amino acids. In germline, CDR1 is SQVTM, CDR2 ANQGSEA.

V usage is TRBV10-3 and J usage is TRBJ2-1, with a weak D call TRBD2 (7 bases). The CDR3 consists of 14 residues. Trimming left V 2 bases short and J 8 bases short, with 13 bases between. Germline V gives CDR1 ENHRY, CDR2 SYGVKD. CDR3 sequence reads: CAISEGLGGDEQFF. The CDR3 DNA is TGTGCCATCAGTGAGGGACTAGGGGGGGATGAGCAGTTCTTC.

V and J are TRBV6-1 and TRBJ2-7; D uncertain. The ends were cut back, 0 bases at V and 6 bases at J, with 12 bases in the middle. CDR1 MNHNS and CDR2 SASEGT come from the germline V gene. This CDR3 has 14 residues. The CDR3 sequence is CASSEALFSGEQYF. CDR3 nucleotide sequence: TGTGCCAGCAGTGAAGCGTTGTTTTCTGGCGAGCAGTACTTC.

This clonotype was seen only a few times. The V gene is TRBV7-2, the J gene TRBJ2-7; D gene ambiguous. The V and J ends lost 3 bases and 3 bases respectively, with 6 bases between them. The CDR3 consists of 12 residues. CDR1 SGHTA and CDR2 FQGNSA come from the germline V gene. The CDR3 spells CASSFTHYEQYF. For the CDR3, the DNA is TGTGCCAGCAGCTTCACTCACTACGAGCAGTACTTC.

The rearrangement joins TRBV4-3 to TRBJ2-7, with D perhaps matching TRBD1 (6 bases). This CDR3 has 15 amino acids. Per the germline V gene, CDR1 is LGHNA and CDR2 is YSLEER. V was trimmed by 1 base and J by 2 bases, leaving 12 bases between them. The CDR3 reads CASSQVGDTPYEQYF. Written as DNA, the CDR3 is TGCGCCAGCAGCCAAGTAGGGGACACACCCTACGAGCAGTACTTC.

The chain carries TRBV2 and TRBJ2-7; no firm D call. The CDR3 totals 13 residues. Germline V gene lookup returns CDR1 SNHLY and CDR2 FYNNEI. The germline V and J ends were trimmed by 7 bases and 3 bases, with 13 bases remaining between them. CDR3 sequence reads: CASTPATYYEQYF. The CDR3 bases are TGTGCCAGCACGCCGGCCACATACTACGAGCAGTACTTC.

This clonotype was counted ten times or more. The chain links TRBV6-5 to TRBJ1-6, with 10 bases aligning to TRBD1. CDR3 length: 19 residues. The trim removed 0 bases at V and 0 bases at J, leaving 5 bases unmatched. Per germline, CDR1 MNHEY and CDR2 SVGAGI. The CDR3 here is CASSYSRDRGSSYNSPLHF. CDR3 nucleotides: TGTGCCAGCAGTTACTCGCGGGACAGGGGAAGCTCCTATAATTCACCCCTCCACTTT.

In this sample, this clonotype turned up a few times. A read error may explain this, as a much larger clone is one base away. The rearrangement links TRBV6-1 to TRBJ2-7; D uncertain. CDR3 length: 14 residues. CDR1 is MNHNS and CDR2 is SASEGT in the germline V gene. Trimming pared 5 bases from V and 1 base from J, leaving 12 bases between. The CDR3 region is CASSPPGRSYEQYF. For the CDR3, the DNA is TGTGCCAGCAGTCCTCCGGGTCGATCCTACGAGCAGTACTTC.

The table lists this clonotype with many counts. V is TRBV7-9 and J is TRBJ1-2; D perhaps matches TRBD1 (6 bases). Trimming removed 1 base from V and 8 bases from J, with 17 bases in between. CDR1 is SEHNR and CDR2 is FQNEAQ in the germline V gene (reference sequence). The CDR3 consists of 15 residues. CDR3 region: CASSLVGTQRGGYTF. DNA for the CDR3: TGTGCCAGCAGCTTAGTGGGGACACAGAGAGGCGGCTACACCTTC.

This clonotype was recorded a few times. This chain joins TRBV28 and TRBJ1-2; D gene uncertain. Germline lookup yields CDR1 MDHEN and CDR2 SYDVKM. CDR3 size: 11 residues. Between the trimmed V and J ends, which lost 6 bases and 8 bases, there was a span of 10 bases. Here the CDR3 reads CASSPPPGYTF. DNA for the CDR3: TGTGCCAGCAGCCCCCCTCCCGGCTACACCTTC.

This chain joins TRBV27 and TRBJ2-7; tentative D call: TRBD2 (6 bases). The CDR3 extends over 14 amino acids. Trimming removed 1 base at V and 2 bases at J, with 9 bases between. Germline V lookup: CDR1 MNHEY, CDR2 SMNVEV (reference sequence). CDR3 in DNA: TGTGCCAGCAGTTTATGTGGAGGGGCCTACGAGCAGTACTTC. This encodes CASSLCGGAYEQYF.

The chain carries TRBV19 and TRBJ2-7, with TRBD2 identical over 8 bases. CDR1 and CDR2 (germline): LNHDA, SQIVND (reference sequence). The CDR3 is 15 residues long. V lost 2 bases to trimming and J lost 5 bases; unmatched junction nucleotides: 8. The CDR3: CASSIFGTGGHEQYF. CDR3 sequence (DNA): TGTGCCAGTAGTATATTCGGGACGGGAGGGCACGAGCAGTACTTC.

The chain uses TRBV29-1 and TRBJ2-1, with 7 nucleotides matching TRBD2. This CDR3 is built from 14 residues. Germline V CDR1 and CDR2: SQVTM, ANQGSEA. The V gene end was trimmed by 7 bases and the J gene end by 3 bases; junction bases not matched to a gene: 9. CDR3 DNA: TGCAGCGCAGACGGGACTACCAACTACAATGAGCAGTTCTTC. This gives the protein CSADGTTNYNEQFF.